The TCR beta chain described here comes from a study of control samples from healthy donors and cancer patients. TCRdb's copy holds only in-frame clones and misses some; the assay was immunoSEQ multiplex PCR. The sample lists some 67,000 clones, around 87% occurring once. The source of this sequence is a woman aged 50 to 65 with head and neck cancer. Sequenced: PBMCs.

The CDR3 here is CASSPGQGAREQFF. CDR3 nucleotide sequence: TGTGCCAGTAGTCCAGGACAGGGGGCCCGCGAGCAGTTCTTC. This sequence joins TRBV19 and TRBJ2-1; TRBD1 matches at 11 bases. The V and J ends lost 5 bases and 10 bases, in that order; junction bases with no gene match: 7. This CDR3 region has 14 residues. Germline values: CDR1 LNHDA, CDR2 SQIVND (reference sequence).